This T cell receptor delta chain derives from a study of Vδ1+ human thymocytes (dated by TCRdb to 2016 to 2019). Concerning the study at large: mRNA-level TRG and TRD CDR3 repertoires of highly purified Vdelta1+ thymocytes from young children were characterised as a data resource. Validation of the multiplex-based CDR3 amplicon strategy against 5'RACE-based CDR3 amplicon generation methods had been performed previously.

A remark on this clone: Its antigen is currently not known. Within one base of it there is no much larger clone, and no base qualities were kept.

Reading from cysteine to phenylalanine, the CDR3 counts 21 amino acids. Only CDR3 DNA remains: 63 bases, in frame from the first base. The germline V gene yields TSWWSYY for CDR1 and QGS for CDR2. Trimming takes 6 bases off V and 0 bases off J; junction bases not matched to a gene: 21. Thymic samples were depleted of alphabeta T cells, then CD3+ TCRVdelta1+ TCRVdelta2- thymocytes were FACS-sorted. The purity of the sorted Vdelta1+ thymocytes fell between roughly 97% and 99.6%. Thymic specimens came from 8 or 9 paediatric patients undergoing corrective cardiac surgery, aged from roughly 5 days to 17 months. Thymic tissue was dispersed, and mononuclear cells were isolated on a Histopaque-1077 density gradient. Staining used anti-TCRVdelta1 clone TS8.2, anti-TCRVdelta2 clone B6, anti-CD3 clone HIT3a and anti-TCRalphabeta clone IP26 antibodies. RNA extraction was carried out with the RNeasy mini kit, and reverse transcription was then done using Superscript III. To generate the CDR3 amplicons, a multiplex PCR was run using pooled V-gene forward primers together with a constant-region reverse primer that carried Illumina adaptor overhangs. After gel purification, the amplicons were indexed with Nextera index primers over about 8 extra PCR cycles and then purified using AMPure XP beads. Sequencing of libraries was performed on an Illumina MiSeq using paired-end 250 bp reads, dual indexing and a roughly 20% PhiX spike-in. The study's own analysis went as follows. FastQC was used to quality check the reads, while ea-utils fastq-join merged the TRG read pairs. Annotation of sequences was performed with IMGT/HighV-QUEST, only productive sequences with unambiguous V-gene assignment were retained, and clonotypes were defined by identical CDR3 sequence. For downstream analysis, VDJtools 1.1.1, tcR 2.2.3, Treemap and vegan Shannon diversity in R 3.4.4 were used. TCRdb reprocessed the public data with the CATT caller; entries with the same nucleotide sequence were combined afterwards. These V and J calls originate from TCRdb's pipeline instead of the authors' own analysis. The sample contains 54,000 or so delta-chain clones, less than 20% of them found a single time. The top ten constitute approximately 0.54% of the sample.

Summary of the overall study and its limitations: Donors shared many TRG clonotypes (up to about 6.9x10^3), but TRD repertoires were essentially private, with at most 116 shared. Despite high sort purity, about 22% of thymic TRD sequences were Vdelta2 (and few Vdelta3), unlike peripheral blood Vdelta1+ controls. Because unexpected Vdelta2 sequences could lead to misinterpretation of bulk repertoire data, the authors recommended using highly purified populations and validating at the single-cell level. No clustering by age or sex was observed, so analyses did not stratify donors by these variables. Thymic TRG and TRD repertoires appeared highly polyclonal with Gaussian CDR3 length distributions, unlike oligoclonal peripheral blood repertoires.

The source is a boy younger than two who had congenital heart surgery. The chain employs TRDV1 and TRDJ1; TRDD3 fits 11 bases in the junction. The sequencing input was Vdelta1+ gamma-delta thymocytes from the thymus. In the paper's terms, the cell subset or site label means: FACS-sorted CD3+ TCRalphabeta- TCRVdelta1+ TCRVdelta2- thymocytes. The CDR3 region reads CALGSSPTRWGIRPYTDKLIF. Read as DNA, the sequence is TGTGCTCTTGGTTCTAGCCCTACGAGGTGGGGGATACGCCCGTACACCGATAAACTCATCTTT.